This T cell receptor beta chain was recovered during a study of shared clonotypes between healthy human individuals. Using immunoSEQ multiplex PCR, the repertoire was profiled, and TCRdb retains in-frame clones only, with some absent. The sample carries about 2.3 million clones, 85% to 95% recorded once. Study-level results: Memory subsets had estimated richness that was generally smaller than that of naive subsets. When naive CD4 clonotypes were compared across a handful of donors, approximately 5% were shared.

About this clone: The antigen is not known.

None of the donors, who were healthy HIV-negative adults, had recently had acute infections or vaccinations. The specimen was naive CD4+ T cells from PBMCs. Sample subset: CD45RA+ positively selected. The sequence was collected from a man aged 18 to 30 in good health. Some clones in this sample may be carry-over from other donors' samples.

CDR3 DNA: TGTGCCAGCAGGGAGGACAGGGCCTCTGGGGCCAACGTCCTGACTTTC. Amino acid sequence: CASREDRASGANVLTF. V usage is TRBV11-2 and J usage is TRBJ2-6; 8 positions match TRBD1. The CDR3 loop spans 16 amino acids. Germline loops: CDR1 SGHAT, CDR2 FQNNGV. Trimming removed 6 bases from V and 0 bases from J; junction bases left unmatched: 4.